This T cell receptor (beta chain) is from a study of blood T cell repertoires in COVID-19. Study-wide background: Acute and convalescent COVID-19 samples came from the United States, Italy and Spain. Sources were T cells, B-cell-depleted T cells, or PBMCs; the material itself was cDNA or gDNA.

Source study methods: Estimation of nucleated cell counts relied on the amplification of reference gene primers. Sequenced by immunoSEQ multiplex PCR; TCRdb stores in-frame clones only, minus some. That table gives V, J and clone size, and the DNA gave D and trimming. The sample includes around 94,000 clones, about 90% seen only once; the top ten take around 4.4%. The CDR3 consists of 17 residues. The V gene end was trimmed by 4 bases and the J gene end by 2 bases; junction bases not matched to a gene: 13. Per the germline V gene, CDR1 is GTSNPN and CDR2 is SVGIG (reference sequence). This receptor was taken from a man in his late teens or twenties with acute or convalescent COVID-19. V is TRBV30 and J is TRBJ1-3, with 8 bases lining up with TRBD1. Sequenced sample: peripheral blood. This CDR3 is CAWNPDRVGRAGNTIYF. The CDR3 DNA reads TGTGCCTGGAACCCGGACAGGGTTGGAAGAGCTGGAAACACCATATATTTT.